This TCR beta chain is drawn from a study of blood T cell repertoires in COVID-19. Whole-study context: Samples of COVID-19 (acute and convalescent) were obtained from the United States, Italy and Spain.

Cohorts were assigned according to the clinical history that participants reported. Germline values: CDR1 SGHVS, CDR2 FQNEAQ. The CDR3 loop spans 16 amino acids. V lost 2 bases and J lost 2, with 10 bases in between. How the authors handled the data: Nucleated cell counts were estimated from reference gene primer amplification. Using immunoSEQ multiplex PCR, the repertoire was profiled, and TCRdb retains in-frame clones only, with some absent. Clone size and V and J calls were adopted from that table, with D and trimming inferred from the DNA. The repertoire holds approximately 240,000 clones, with 87% as singletons.

V usage is TRBV7-8 and J usage is TRBJ1-6; D remains unclear. This clonotype was obtained from a woman aged 25-40 years with acute COVID-19. The sample consisted of PBMCs or T cells enriched from blood (not recorded which). DNA for the CDR3: TGTGCCAGCAGCTTACGGCAGGAGGCCTATAATTCACCCCTCCACTTT. Its translation is CASSLRQEAYNSPLHF.